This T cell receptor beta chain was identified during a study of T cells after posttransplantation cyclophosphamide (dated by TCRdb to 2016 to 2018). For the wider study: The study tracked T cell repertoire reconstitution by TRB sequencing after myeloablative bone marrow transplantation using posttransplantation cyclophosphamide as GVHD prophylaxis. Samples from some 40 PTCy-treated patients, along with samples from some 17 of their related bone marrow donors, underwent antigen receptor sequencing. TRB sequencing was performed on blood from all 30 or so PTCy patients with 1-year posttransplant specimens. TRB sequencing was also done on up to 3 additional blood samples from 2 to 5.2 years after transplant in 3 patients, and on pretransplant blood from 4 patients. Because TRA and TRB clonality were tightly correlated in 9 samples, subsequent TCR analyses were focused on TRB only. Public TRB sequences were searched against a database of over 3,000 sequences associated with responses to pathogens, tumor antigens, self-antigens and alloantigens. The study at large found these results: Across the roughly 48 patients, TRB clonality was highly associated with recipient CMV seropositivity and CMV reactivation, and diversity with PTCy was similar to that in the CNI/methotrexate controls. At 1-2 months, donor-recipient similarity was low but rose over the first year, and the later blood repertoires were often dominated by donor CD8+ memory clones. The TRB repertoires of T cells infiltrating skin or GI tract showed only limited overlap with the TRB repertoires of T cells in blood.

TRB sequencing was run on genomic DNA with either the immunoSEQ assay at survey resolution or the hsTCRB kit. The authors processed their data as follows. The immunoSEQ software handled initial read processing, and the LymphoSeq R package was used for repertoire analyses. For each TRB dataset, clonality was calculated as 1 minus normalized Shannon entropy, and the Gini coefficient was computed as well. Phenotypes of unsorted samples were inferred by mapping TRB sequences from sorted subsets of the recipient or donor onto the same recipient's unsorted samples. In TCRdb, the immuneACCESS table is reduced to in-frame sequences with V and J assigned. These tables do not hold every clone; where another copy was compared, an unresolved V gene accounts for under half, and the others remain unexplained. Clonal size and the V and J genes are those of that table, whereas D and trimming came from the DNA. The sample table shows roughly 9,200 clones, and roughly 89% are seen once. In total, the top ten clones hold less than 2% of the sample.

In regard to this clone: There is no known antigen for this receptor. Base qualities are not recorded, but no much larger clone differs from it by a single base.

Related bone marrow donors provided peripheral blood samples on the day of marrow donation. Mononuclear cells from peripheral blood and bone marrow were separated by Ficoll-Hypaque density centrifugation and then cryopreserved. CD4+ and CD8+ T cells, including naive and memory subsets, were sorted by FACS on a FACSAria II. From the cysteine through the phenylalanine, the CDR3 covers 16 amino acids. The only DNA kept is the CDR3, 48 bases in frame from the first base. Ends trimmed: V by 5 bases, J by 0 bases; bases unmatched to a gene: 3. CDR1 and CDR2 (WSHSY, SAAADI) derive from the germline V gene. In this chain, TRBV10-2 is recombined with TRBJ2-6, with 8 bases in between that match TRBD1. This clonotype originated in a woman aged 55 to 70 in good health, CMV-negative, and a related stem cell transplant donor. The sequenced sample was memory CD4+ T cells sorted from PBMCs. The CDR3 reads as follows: CASSRTGPSGANVLTF. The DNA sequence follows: TGCGCCAGCAGTAGGACAGGGCCCTCTGGGGCCAACGTCCTGACTTTC.